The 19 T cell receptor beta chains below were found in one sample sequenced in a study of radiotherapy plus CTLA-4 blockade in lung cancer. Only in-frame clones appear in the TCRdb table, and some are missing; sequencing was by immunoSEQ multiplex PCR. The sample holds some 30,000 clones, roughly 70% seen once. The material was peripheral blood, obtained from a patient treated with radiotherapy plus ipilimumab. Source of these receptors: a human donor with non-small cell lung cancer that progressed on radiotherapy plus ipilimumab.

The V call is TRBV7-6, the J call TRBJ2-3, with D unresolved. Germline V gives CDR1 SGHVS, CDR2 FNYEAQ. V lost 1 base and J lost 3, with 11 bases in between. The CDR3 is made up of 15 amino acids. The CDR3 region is CASSLGSPKTDTQYF. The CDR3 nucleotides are TGTGCCAGCAGCTTAGGATCCCCAAAAACAGATACGCAGTATTTT.

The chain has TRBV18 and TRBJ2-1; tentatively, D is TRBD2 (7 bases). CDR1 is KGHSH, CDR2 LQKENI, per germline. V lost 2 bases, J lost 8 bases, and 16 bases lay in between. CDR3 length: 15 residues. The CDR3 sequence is CASSPKGEGGHEQFF. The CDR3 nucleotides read TGTGCCAGCTCACCAAAGGGGGAGGGTGGCCATGAGCAGTTCTTC.

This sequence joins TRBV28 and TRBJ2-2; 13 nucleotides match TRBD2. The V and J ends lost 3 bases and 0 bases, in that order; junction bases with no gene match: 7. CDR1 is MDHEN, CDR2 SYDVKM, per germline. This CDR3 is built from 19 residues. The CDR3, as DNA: TGTGCCAGCAGTTTCCCGAGACTAGCGGGAGGACCGAACACCGGGGAGCTGTTTTTT. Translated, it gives CASSFPRLAGGPNTGELFF. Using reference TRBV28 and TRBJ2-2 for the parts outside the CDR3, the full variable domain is DVKVTQSSRYLVKRTGEKVFLECVQDMDHENMFWYRQDPGLGLRLIYFSYDVKMKEKGDIPEGYSVSREKKERFSLILESASTNQTSMYLCASSFPRLAGGPNTGELFFGEGSRLTVL.

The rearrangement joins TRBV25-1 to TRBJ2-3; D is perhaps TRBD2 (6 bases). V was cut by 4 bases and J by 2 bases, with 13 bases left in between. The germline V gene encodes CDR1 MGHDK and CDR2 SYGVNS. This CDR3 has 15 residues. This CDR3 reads CASSVGTLPTDTQYF. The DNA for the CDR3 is TGTGCCAGCAGTGTCGGGACTCTTCCCACAGATACGCAGTATTTT.

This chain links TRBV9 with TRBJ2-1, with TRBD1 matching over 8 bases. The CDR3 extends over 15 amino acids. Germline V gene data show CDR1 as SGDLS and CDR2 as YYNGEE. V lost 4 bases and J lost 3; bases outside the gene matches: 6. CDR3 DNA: TGTGCCAGCAGCTTACGACAGGGGATCTACAATGAGCAGTTCTTC. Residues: CASSLRQGIYNEQFF.

The CDR3 loop is CASSARGGVYDSPLHF. The CDR3 DNA reads TGTGCCAGCAGTGCCCGCGGGGGGGTATATGATTCACCCCTCCACTTT. The J gene is TRBJ1-6, the V gene TRBV6-1; a weak D match, TRBD1 (5 bases). This CDR3 spans 16 amino acids. The V and J ends lost 4 bases and 8 bases respectively, with 18 bases between them. Germline V gives CDR1 MNHNS, CDR2 SASEGT.

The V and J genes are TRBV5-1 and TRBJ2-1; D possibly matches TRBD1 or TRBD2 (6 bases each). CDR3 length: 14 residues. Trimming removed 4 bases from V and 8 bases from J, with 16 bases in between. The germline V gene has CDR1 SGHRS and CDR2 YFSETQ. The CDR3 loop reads CASSLVTRGDEQFF. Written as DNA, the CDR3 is TGCGCCAGCAGCCTTGTCACTAGGGGGGATGAGCAGTTCTTC.

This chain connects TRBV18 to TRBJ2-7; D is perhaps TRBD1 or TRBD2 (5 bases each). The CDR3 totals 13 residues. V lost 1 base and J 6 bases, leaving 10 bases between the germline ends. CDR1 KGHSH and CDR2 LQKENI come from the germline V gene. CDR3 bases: TGTGCCAGCTCACCACTGGGACGGGGCGAGCAGTACTTC. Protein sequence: CASSPLGRGEQYF.

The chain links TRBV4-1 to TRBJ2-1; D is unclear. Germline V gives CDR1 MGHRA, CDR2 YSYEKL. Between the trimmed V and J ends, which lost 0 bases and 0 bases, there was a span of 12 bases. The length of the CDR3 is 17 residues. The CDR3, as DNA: TGCGCCAGCAGCCAAGAGTGGCTAGTAGGCTCCTACAATGAGCAGTTCTTC. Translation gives CASSQEWLVGSYNEQFF.

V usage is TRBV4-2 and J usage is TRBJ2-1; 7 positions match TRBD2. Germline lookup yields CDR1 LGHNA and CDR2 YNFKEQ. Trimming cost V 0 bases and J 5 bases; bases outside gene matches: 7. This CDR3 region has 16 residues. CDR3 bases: TGTGCCAGCAGCCAAGAAGGCGGGGGTGCACACAATGAGCAGTTCTTC. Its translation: CASSQEGGGAHNEQFF.

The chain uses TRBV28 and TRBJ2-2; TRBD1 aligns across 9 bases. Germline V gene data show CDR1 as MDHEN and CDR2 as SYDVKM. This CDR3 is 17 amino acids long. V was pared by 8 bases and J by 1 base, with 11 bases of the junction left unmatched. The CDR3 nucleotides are TGTGCCAGCGGGGGACGACCGGGACAGGGGAACACCGGGGAGCTGTTTTTT. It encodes CASGGRPGQGNTGELFF.

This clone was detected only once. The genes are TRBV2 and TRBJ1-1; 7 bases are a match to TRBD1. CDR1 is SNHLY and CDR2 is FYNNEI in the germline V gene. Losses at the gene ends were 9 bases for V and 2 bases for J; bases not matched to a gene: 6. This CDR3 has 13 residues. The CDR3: CASCRGTNTEAFF. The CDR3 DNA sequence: TGTGCCAGTTGCAGGGGGACTAACACTGAAGCTTTCTTT.

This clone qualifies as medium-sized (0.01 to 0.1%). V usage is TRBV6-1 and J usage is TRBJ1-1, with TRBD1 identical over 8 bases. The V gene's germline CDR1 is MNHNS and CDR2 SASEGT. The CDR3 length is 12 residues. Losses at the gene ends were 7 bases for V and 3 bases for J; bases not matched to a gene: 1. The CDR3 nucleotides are TGTGCCAGCAACAGGGGGGACACTGAAGCTTTCTTT. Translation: CASNRGDTEAFF.

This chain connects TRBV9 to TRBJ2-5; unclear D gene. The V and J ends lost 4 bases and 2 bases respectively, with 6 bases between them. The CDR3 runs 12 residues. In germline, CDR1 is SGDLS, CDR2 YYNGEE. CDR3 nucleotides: TGTGCCAGCAGCAAGGGTCAAGAGACCCAGTACTTC. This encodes CASSKGQETQYF.

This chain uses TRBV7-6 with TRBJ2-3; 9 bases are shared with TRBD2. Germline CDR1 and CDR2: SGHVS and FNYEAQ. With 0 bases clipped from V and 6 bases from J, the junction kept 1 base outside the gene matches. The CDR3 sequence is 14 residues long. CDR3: CASSLASGGDTQYF. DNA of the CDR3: TGTGCCAGCAGCTTAGCGAGCGGGGGGGATACGCAGTATTTT. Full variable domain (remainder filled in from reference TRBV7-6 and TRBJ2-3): GAGVSQSPRYKVTKRGQDVALRCDPISGHVSLYWYRQALGQGPEFLTYFNYEAQQDKSGLPNDRFSAERPEGSISTLTIQRTEQRDSAMYRCASSLASGGDTQYFGPGTRLTVL.

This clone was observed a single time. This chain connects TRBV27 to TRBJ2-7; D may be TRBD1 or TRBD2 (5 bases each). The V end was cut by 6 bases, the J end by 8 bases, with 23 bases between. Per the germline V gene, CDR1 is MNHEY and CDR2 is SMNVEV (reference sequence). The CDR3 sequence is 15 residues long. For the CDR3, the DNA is TGTGCCAGCAGCCAACGGGACGGCACCTTCATTAAGCAGTACTTC. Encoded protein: CASSQRDGTFIKQYF.

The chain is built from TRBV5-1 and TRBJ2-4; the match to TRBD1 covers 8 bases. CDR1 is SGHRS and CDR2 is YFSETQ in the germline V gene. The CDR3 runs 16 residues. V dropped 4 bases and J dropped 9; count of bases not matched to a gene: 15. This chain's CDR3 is CASSTGASTGDTIQYF. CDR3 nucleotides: TGCGCCAGCAGCACGGGCGCATCGACAGGGGATACCATTCAGTACTTC.

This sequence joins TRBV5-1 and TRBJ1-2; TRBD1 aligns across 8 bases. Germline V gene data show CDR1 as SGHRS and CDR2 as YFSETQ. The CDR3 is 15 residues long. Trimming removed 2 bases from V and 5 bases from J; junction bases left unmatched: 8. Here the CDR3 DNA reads TGCGCCAGCAGCTTTGGGACAGGCGGAGTTTATGGCTACACCTTC. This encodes CASSFGTGGVYGYTF. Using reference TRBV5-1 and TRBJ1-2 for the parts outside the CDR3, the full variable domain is KAGVTQTPRYLIKTRGQQVTLSCSPISGHRSVSWYQQTPGQGLQFLFEYFSETQRNKGNFPGRFSGRQFSNSRSEMNVSTLELGDSALYLCASSFGTGGVYGYTFGSGTRLTVV.

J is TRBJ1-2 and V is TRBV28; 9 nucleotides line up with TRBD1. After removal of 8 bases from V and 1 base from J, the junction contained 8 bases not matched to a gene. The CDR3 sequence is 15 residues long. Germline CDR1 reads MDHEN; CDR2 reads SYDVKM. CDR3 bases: TGTGCCAGCGTCACCGGGACAGGGTATAACTATGGCTACACCTTC. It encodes CASVTGTGYNYGYTF.